This TCR beta chain came from a study of cytotoxic CD8 clonotypes in ibrutinib-treated CLL. On the study more broadly: The average sample held roughly 240,000 productive templates and tens of thousands of productive rearrangements.

J gave up 3 bases and V 5 bases, and 6 bases lay outside the gene matches. Per germline, CDR1 MDHEN and CDR2 SYDVKM. This CDR3 is 15 amino acids long. TCRdb keeps only in-frame clones here, not all; method: immunoSEQ multiplex PCR. The sample contains more than 110,000 clones, about 84% of which appear only once. This TCR derives from a human donor with chronic lymphocytic leukemia. The sample in question was PBMCs, obtained after 36 months of ibrutinib treatment. The chain uses TRBV28 and TRBJ2-7; 11 bases align to TRBD2. In nucleotides, the CDR3 is TGTGCCAGCAGTCCCATAGCGGGGGGGCGCTACGAGCAGTACTTC. It translates to CASSPIAGGRYEQYF.